This TCR beta chain came from a study of cytomegalovirus exposure and HLA in healthy donors. The PCR employed 60 Vbeta primers together with 13 Jbeta primers. The protocol was immunoSEQ multiplex PCR, while the TCRdb copy is restricted to in-frame clones and leaves out a portion. The top ten clones hold 5.1% of a sample with fewer than 150,000 clones, about 80% of them seen once. In the case of this clone: Its antigen is as yet unknown.

General study points: An analysis that was carried out later associated 16,951 TCR beta sequences with HLA alleles at 0.05 false discovery rate. Later analysis showed most CMV-associated TCR beta chains appearing HLA-restricted. Prior analysis indicated that the majority of TCR beta V segments exhibited productivity approximately 87% or approximately 30% of the time.

V lost 0 bases and J 12 bases, leaving 15 bases between the germline ends. Germline V gene sequence: CDR1 SGHRS, CDR2 YFSETQ. This CDR3 region has 13 residues. What was sequenced was PBMCs. This chain joins TRBV5-1 and TRBJ1-2; no firm D call. The TCR sequence derives from a male donor in good health and CMV-seronegative. This CDR3 reads CASSLAPTEKNTF. The CDR3 DNA sequence: TGCGCCAGCAGCTTGGCCCCTACAGAAAAAAACACCTTC.